This T cell receptor (beta chain) was observed in a study of brain T cells in children with intractable seizures. The V end was cut by 4 bases, the J end by 6 bases, with 9 bases between. Germline-derived CDR1 and CDR2 are MGHDK and SYGVNS. CDR3 size: 12 residues. As for time point: blood from clinic visit 5 months post-surgery; TSC patient then seizure free. The repertoire was sequenced with immunoSEQ multiplex PCR; TCRdb's copy has only in-frame clones and lacks some. The sample lists hundreds of thousands of clones; over 90% were seen once. The sample consisted of peripheral blood, taken more than 4 months after surgery. The clonotype comes from a boy under three years old with tuberous sclerosis and intractable seizures. J is TRBJ1-1 and V is TRBV25-1, with D uncertain. CDR3 in amino acids: CASSGLFAEAFF. The CDR3 coding sequence is TGTGCCAGCAGTGGTCTTTTCGCTGAAGCTTTCTTT. The entire variable domain, with the rest obtained from reference TRBV25-1 and TRBJ1-1, is as follows: EADIYQTPRYLVIGTGKKITLECSQTMGHDKMYWYQQDPGMELHLIHYSYGVNSTEKGDLSSESTVSRIRTEHFPLTLESARPSHTSQYLCASSGLFAEAFFGQGTRLTVV.